This record looks at one T cell receptor beta chain sequence and its context. This clone was seen more than once but under ten times. Its antigen has not been determined. Base qualities are missing; no much larger clone stands one base away. TCRbeta CDR3 regions were amplified from genomic DNA using the immunoSEQ Assay, a bias-controlled multiplex PCR. Regarding the original processing steps: Nucleated cell counts per sample were estimated from amplification of reference gene primers within the assay. To quantify the absolute abundance of each unique TCRbeta CDR3 rearrangement, sequence reads were collapsed and filtered. For each sample, productive Simpson clonality was calculated as the square root of Simpson's diversity index over productive rearrangements. The table was pulled from immuneACCESS by TCRdb, which kept in-frame rearrangements only. Such tables lose some clones; where checked, under half of the loss comes from unresolved V genes, and the rest has no known cause. The V and J calls and the clone size are those of that table, but D and trimming were determined from the DNA. This sample comprises about 110,000 clones, about three quarters of them detected only once. The ten largest clonotypes hold 6.2% of the sample.

The germline V gene encodes CDR1 MNHEY and CDR2 SVGAGI. Taken from cysteine to phenylalanine, the CDR3 has 12 residues. The only DNA kept is the CDR3, 36 bases in frame from the first base. Trimming costs V 2 bases and J 3 bases, and their ends lie 5 bases apart. This record comes from a study of blood T cell repertoires in COVID-19 (dated by TCRdb to 2019 to 2021). About the full investigation: The collaborator samples originated in the United States, Italy and Spain and spanned the acute and convalescent phases of COVID-19. The prospective study material was composed of cDNA or gDNA derived from T cells, B-cell-depleted T cells, or PBMCs. Subjects who had been exposed to COVID-19, were actively infected with it, or had recovered from it provided the deeply sampled blood TCRbeta repertoires that made up the dataset. The repertoires were released in a freely available public database intended as a resource for research on the immune response to SARS-CoV-2. Samples came from the ongoing ImmuneRACE study (first 160 participants) plus 1,254 subjects from 6 global collaborators. The sample metadata nearly always contained a de-identified subject ID, COVID-19 status, age in years and sex. HLA class I and class II types, where available, came from metadata supplied by the sample provider rather than from assay-based typing.

Here is what the overall study found, with its caveats: Clinical and demographic metadata were provided uncurated, with the amount varying by source and participant.

At one collaborating source in Seattle, patients were enrolled during active infection and were followed longitudinally through the course of disease. Collaborating institutions collected whole blood in K2EDTA tubes following their own protocols. For TCRbeta analysis, collaborator samples were shipped as frozen whole blood, as isolated PBMCs, or as DNA extracted from either sample type. The clonotype comes from an elderly man with COVID-19, enrolled during active disease. This chain is built from TRBV6-5 and TRBJ2-7, with the D gene not clear enough to name. The sample consisted of peripheral blood. The DNA sequence is given as TGTGCCAGCAGTTACACGGGCTACGAGCAGTACTTC. The translation is CASSYTGYEQYF.